This T cell receptor (beta chain) was recovered during a study of CD8+CD57+ T cells in acquired aplastic anemia. Study overall: Sorting CD4+ and CD8+ cells gave DNA averaging about 3.2 ug.

With respect to this clonotype: Its antigen is not identified. A junction boundary mismatches the germline segment, possibly from a read error.

Findings and limits, study-wide: Patients and controls had in common twenty-nine CD8+ CDR3 sequences.

The study profiled TCR beta VDJ and CDR3 using genomic DNA as template. Each CDR3 protein is one row after TCRdb ran MiXCR on the reads. The data contain more than 100,000 distinct CDR3 sequences, 48% of them singletons. Sample: sorted CD4+, CD8+, or CD8+CD57+ T cells (not recorded which) from PBMCs. This receptor was identified in a human donor in good health, serving as a control.

CDR3 nucleotide sequence: TGTGCCAGCAGTTTCGTGACGGGGGGCCATCACCTCACAGATACGCAGTATTTT. It yields the protein CASSFVTGGHHLTDTQYF. This chain joins TRBV10-3 and TRBJ2-3, with D possibly matching TRBD2 (7 bases). This CDR3 has 18 amino acids. Germline CDR1 reads ENHRY; CDR2 reads SYGVKD.